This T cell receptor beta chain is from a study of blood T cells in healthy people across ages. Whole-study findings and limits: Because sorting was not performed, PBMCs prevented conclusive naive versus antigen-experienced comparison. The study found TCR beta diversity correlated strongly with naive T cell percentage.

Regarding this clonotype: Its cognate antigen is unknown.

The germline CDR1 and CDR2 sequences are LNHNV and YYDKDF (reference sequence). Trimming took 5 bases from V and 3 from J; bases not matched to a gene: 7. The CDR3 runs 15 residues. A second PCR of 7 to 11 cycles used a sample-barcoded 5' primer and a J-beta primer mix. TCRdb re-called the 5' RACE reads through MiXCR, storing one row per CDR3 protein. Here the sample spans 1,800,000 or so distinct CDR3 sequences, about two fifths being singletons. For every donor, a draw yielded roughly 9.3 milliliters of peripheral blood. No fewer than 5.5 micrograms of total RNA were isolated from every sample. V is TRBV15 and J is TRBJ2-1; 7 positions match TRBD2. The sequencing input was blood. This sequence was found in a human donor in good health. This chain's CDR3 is CATSVGLESYNEQFF. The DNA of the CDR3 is TGTGCCACCAGCGTAGGACTAGAGAGCTACAATGAGCAGTTCTTC.